This TCR beta chain was sequenced in a study of blood T cells in healthy people across ages. Study-level points and caveats: Per million T cells, TCR beta diversity dropped about linearly as age rose.

Through a sample-barcoded 5' primer and a J-beta primer mix, a second PCR was run for about 6 to 11 cycles. The study obtained at least 2.5 million CDR3-containing paired-end reads from every sample. MiXCR, run by TCRdb on the 5' RACE reads, gives a single entry per CDR3 protein. The top ten clones hold under 50% of a sample with about 750,000 distinct CDR3 sequences, less than 70% of them seen once. Concerning this clonotype itself: The antigen remains undetermined.

In germline, CDR1 is SGHRS, CDR2 YFSETQ. This CDR3 has 16 residues. Trimming left V 0 bases short and J 0 bases short, with 13 bases between. Ranging in age from roughly 6 to 95, the donors were healthy Caucasian individuals from Russia. For every donor, a draw yielded 9.5 to 10 milliliters of peripheral blood. The sequence was obtained from an elderly man in good health. The chain uses TRBV5-1 and TRBJ2-7, with D possibly being TRBD2 (6 bases). The source material was blood. CDR3 in amino acids: CASSLAGRGNSYEQYF. The DNA for the CDR3 is TGCGCCAGCAGCTTGGCTGGGCGGGGCAACTCCTACGAGCAGTACTTC.